A single sample gave rise to the 12 T cell receptor beta chains below, sequenced in a study of blood T cell repertoires in COVID-19. The assay was immunoSEQ multiplex PCR, and TCRdb's table has in-frame clones only and misses some. The sample consists of around 310,000 clones, nearly 90% of them appearing once. The sample was peripheral blood. The receptors originated from a woman aged 40 to 55 with COVID-19, enrolled during active disease.

This chain joins TRBV19 and TRBJ2-1; TRBD1 matches 7 bases. Trimming cost V 4 bases and J 8 bases; bases outside gene matches: 14. This CDR3 has 16 amino acids. Looked up from germline, CDR1 is LNHDA and CDR2 is SQIVND (reference sequence). CDR3 DNA sequence: TGTGCCAGTAGTACTGGACAGGCGTTCGGAATGGATGAGCAGTTCTTC. It yields the protein CASSTGQAFGMDEQFF. The full variable domain, its missing parts supplied by reference TRBV19 and TRBJ2-1, is DGGITQSPKYLFRKEGQNVTLSCEQNLNHDAMYWYRQDPGQGLRLIYYSQIVNDFQKGDIAEGYSVSREKKESFPLTVTSAQKNPTAFYLCASSTGQAFGMDEQFFGPGTRLTVL.

The chain carries TRBV25-1 and TRBJ1-2, with 8 bases aligning to TRBD1. J gave up 6 bases and V 6 bases, and 12 bases lay outside the gene matches. The length of the CDR3 is 15 residues. CDR1 is MGHDK and CDR2 is SYGVNS in the germline V gene. CDR3 sequence reads: CASRSPGTGPDGYTF. The CDR3 DNA reads as TGTGCCAGCAGATCCCCCGGGACAGGCCCCGATGGCTACACCTTC.

DNA for the CDR3: TGTGCCAGCAGCCTACCGGGGAGTTCACCCCTCCACTTT. It yields the protein CASSLPGSSPLHF. The chain has TRBV13 and TRBJ1-6; D is ambiguous. CDR3 length equals 13 residues. Germline CDR1 PRHDT, CDR2 FYEKMQ (reference sequence). Trimming took 5 bases from V and 9 from J, leaving 11 bases between them.

This rearrangement joins TRBV28 to TRBJ2-4; TRBD2 matches at 14 bases. CDR3 length: 16 amino acids. J gave up 7 bases and V 6 bases, and 8 bases lay outside the gene matches. The V gene's germline CDR1 is MDHEN and CDR2 SYDVKM. CDR3 nucleotides: TGTGCCAGCAGCCAGGGACTAGCGGGAGCAAGGAACATTCAGTACTTC. Protein sequence: CASSQGLAGARNIQYF. Based on the CDR3 plus reference TRBV28 and TRBJ2-4, the full variable domain is DVKVTQSSRYLVKRTGEKVFLECVQDMDHENMFWYRQDPGLGLRLIYFSYDVKMKEKGDIPEGYSVSREKKERFSLILESASTNQTSMYLCASSQGLAGARNIQYFGAGTRLSVL.

The chain uses TRBV2 and TRBJ2-1; D not resolved. Trimming shortened V by 2 bases and J by 5 bases, and 10 bases separated the two germline ends. The germline CDR1 and CDR2 sequences are SNHLY and FYNNEI. This CDR3 has 14 amino acids. CDR3 region: CASSERSFDNEQFF. The CDR3 bases are TGTGCCAGCAGTGAACGGTCCTTCGACAATGAGCAGTTCTTC. The variable domain in full, with the rest retrieved from reference TRBV2 and TRBJ2-1, is EPEVTQTPSHQVTQMGQEVILRCVPISNHLYFYWYRQILGQKVEFLVSFYNNEISEKSEIFDDQFSVERPDGSNFTLKIRSTKLEDSAMYFCASSERSFDNEQFFGPGTRLTVL.

The chain is built from TRBV3-1 (or the pseudogene TRBV3-2) and TRBJ2-7; a possible D gene is TRBD2 (5 bases). Germline assignment: CDR1 LGHDT and CDR2 YNNKEL (reference sequence). With 4 bases removed from V and 3 bases from J, the gap between germline ends came to 22 bases. The CDR3 is 17 amino acids. For the CDR3, the DNA is TGTGCCAGCAGCCCCTGGTCCGACGACCCGGGGAGCTACGAGCAGTACTTC. This codes for CASSPWSDDPGSYEQYF.

This clone was found once. The genes are TRBV19 and TRBJ2-5, with TRBD1 matching 8 bases. V was clipped by 7 bases and J by 1 base; unmatched bases: 5. Germline V gene lookup returns CDR1 LNHDA and CDR2 SQIVND (reference sequence). The CDR3 consists of 14 residues. The CDR3 region has the DNA TGTGCCAGTACCGCGGACAGGGCCCAAGAGACCCAGTACTTC. Residues: CASTADRAQETQYF.

V and J are TRBV30 and TRBJ2-1, with 9 positions matching TRBD1. V was pared by 3 bases and J by 4 bases, with 13 bases of the junction left unmatched. This CDR3 spans 17 amino acids. The germline gives CDR1 GTSNPN, CDR2 SVGIG (reference sequence). CDR3 in amino acids: CAWRAGLGTGTYNEQFF. The DNA of the CDR3 is TGTGCCTGGAGGGCAGGTTTGGGGACAGGGACTTACAATGAGCAGTTCTTC.

This clone showed up just a few times. The chain carries TRBV6-5 and TRBJ1-6; D possibly corresponds to TRBD1 (5 bases). The germline V gene encodes CDR1 MNHEY and CDR2 SVGAGI. The CDR3 is 16 residues long. Trimming removed 1 base at V and 6 bases at J, with 13 bases between. CDR3 loop: CASSYFRQRPNSPLHF. The CDR3 region has the DNA TGTGCCAGCAGTTACTTTCGACAGCGACCTAATTCACCCCTCCACTTT.

This rearrangement joins TRBV7-2 to TRBJ1-5; D is ambiguous. CDR1 is SGHTA, CDR2 FQGNSA, per germline. The V end lost 5 bases, the J end lost 9 bases, and 11 bases lay between the germline ends. There are 12 residues in the CDR3. The CDR3 here is CASSKYGLPQHF. CDR3 in DNA: TGTGCCAGCAGCAAGTATGGCTTGCCCCAGCATTTT.

For this clone: At one end, the junction sequence differs from germline, possibly due to a read error. CDR3 in DNA: TGTGCCAGCAGCCTAGCGGGGGGGGCGAACACCGGGGAGCTGTTTTTT. It translates to CASSLAGGANTGELFF. The genes are TRBV7-6 and TRBJ2-2, with 12 bases aligning to TRBD2. Germline V CDR1 and CDR2: SGHVS, FNYEAQ. CDR3 size: 16 residues.

V usage is TRBV6-5 and J usage is TRBJ2-2; TRBD2 agrees at 8 bases. Trimming removed 7 bases from V and 0 bases from J; junction bases left unmatched: 4. Germline V gives CDR1 MNHEY, CDR2 SVGAGI. The CDR3 is 15 residues long. CDR3 DNA sequence: TGTGCCAGCACCCTACTAGCGGCGAACACCGGGGAGCTGTTTTTT. This codes for CASTLLAANTGELFF.